A single sample is the source of the 9 T cell receptor beta chains below, sequenced in a study of naive and memory T cell subsets. The SP2 primer and nested alpha and beta constant region primers amplified ligated cDNA in four rounds. TCRdb re-analysed the UMI-ligation and nested PCR reads in MiXCR, keeping a single row per CDR3 protein. The repertoire holds about 30,000 distinct CDR3 sequences, with more than 6.5% as singletons. Treatment defined: skin biopsy from PPD injection site in Mantoux-positive individual. The library had UMIs added by 3' ligation of an oligonucleotide to TCR cDNA. The sequences come from skin, collected from a tuberculin skin test site. The receptors derive from an adult in good health.

This clonotype was seen repeatedly, ten times or more. The chain combines TRBV7-8 with TRBJ2-7; perhaps TRBD2 as D (7 bases). The CDR3 length is 14 residues. Trimming took off 1 base at V and 2 bases at J, with 9 bases between the two ends. Germline V gene sequence: CDR1 SGHVS, CDR2 FQNEAQ. The CDR3 here is CASSLGGGAYEQYF. For the CDR3, the DNA is TGTGCCAGCAGCTTAGGCGGGGGCGCCTACGAGCAGTACTTC.

The chain has TRBV7-3 and TRBJ1-1; D unresolved. Germline V gives CDR1 SGHTA, CDR2 FQGTGA. V was cut by 5 bases and J by 5 bases, with 15 bases left in between. The length of the CDR3 is 14 residues. The CDR3: CASSPLAGGTEAFF. The CDR3, as DNA: TGTGCCAGCAGCCCCCTGGCAGGTGGGACTGAAGCTTTCTTT.

This clonotype was found many times. The chain links TRBV7-6 to TRBJ2-3; TRBD1 aligns across 8 bases. Germline CDR1 is SGHVS and CDR2 is FNYEAQ. V dropped 2 bases and J dropped 0; count of bases not matched to a gene: 4. The CDR3 totals 16 residues. The CDR3 DNA reads as TGTGCCAGCAGCTTACCGACAGGGGCCAGCACAGATACGCAGTATTTT. This sequence encodes CASSLPTGASTDTQYF. The full variable domain, in which reference TRBV7-6 and TRBJ2-3 provide the parts outside the CDR3, is GAGVSQSPRYKVTKRGQDVALRCDPISGHVSLYWYRQALGQGPEFLTYFNYEAQQDKSGLPNDRFSAERPEGSISTLTIQRTEQRDSAMYRCASSLPTGASTDTQYFGPGTRLTVL.

The J gene is TRBJ2-1, the V gene TRBV20-1, with D perhaps TRBD2 (6 bases). With 3 bases removed from V and 5 bases from J, the gap between germline ends came to 14 bases. The CDR3 contains 14 residues. Germline CDR1 is DFQATT and CDR2 is SNEGSKA (reference sequence). This CDR3 is CSARSAGRHNEQFF. The CDR3 DNA reads as TGCAGTGCTAGGTCGGCGGGACGCCACAATGAGCAGTTCTTC.

This clonotype is classed as medium-sized. Written as DNA, the CDR3 is TGTGCCAGCAGTTTGGGGATTTTCTACGAGCAGTACTTC. This codes for CASSLGIFYEQYF. V gene TRBV27 combines with J gene TRBJ2-7; D not resolved. V was clipped by 3 bases and J by 3 bases, with 9 bases between them. The CDR3 totals 13 residues. Germline loops: CDR1 MNHEY, CDR2 SMNVEV (reference sequence).

This clonotype was detected many times. The chain carries TRBV7-2 and TRBJ1-6; weak D call: TRBD1 (5 bases). V shed 3 bases and J shed 6 bases, with 12 bases lying between them. Germline V gene lookup returns CDR1 SGHTA and CDR2 FQGNSA. The CDR3 consists of 15 residues. CDR3 protein: CASSFATALNSPLHF. The CDR3 nucleotides read TGTGCCAGCAGCTTCGCGACAGCCCTTAATTCACCCCTCCACTTT.

In this sample, this clonotype turned up a few times. The V and J genes are TRBV7-9 and TRBJ1-2; 7 bases agree with TRBD1. There are 19 residues in the CDR3. Trimming took 1 base from V and 5 from J; bases not matched to a gene: 19. Looked up from germline, CDR1 is SEHNR and CDR2 is FQNEAQ (reference sequence). The DNA for the CDR3 is TGTGCCAGCAGCTTAGGGGGTCTCATGACGGGACAGCCCAAGTATGGCTACACCTTC. Its translation is CASSLGGLMTGQPKYGYTF. The full variable domain, its missing parts supplied by reference TRBV7-9 and TRBJ1-2, is DTGVSQNPRHKITKRGQNVTFRCDPISEHNRLYWYRQTLGQGPEFLTYFQNEAQLEKSRLLSDRFSAERPKGSFSTLEIQRTEQGDSAMYLCASSLGGLMTGQPKYGYTFGSGTRLTVV.

This clonotype showed up many times. This chain joins TRBV5-6 and TRBJ2-4; D gene uncertain. Trimming pared 1 base from V and 0 bases from J, leaving 5 bases between. The germline V gene has CDR1 SGHDT and CDR2 YYEEEE. This CDR3 comprises 14 residues. In nucleotides, the CDR3 is TGTGCCAGCAGCTTGAGGCAAGCCAAAAACATTCAGTACTTC. Amino acid sequence: CASSLRQAKNIQYF.

This clonotype was counted many times. The chain recombines TRBV6-5 with TRBJ2-7; unclear D gene. CDR3 size: 14 residues. Germline-derived CDR1 and CDR2 are MNHEY and SVGAGI. Trimming shortened V by 8 bases and J by 0 bases, and 14 bases separated the two germline ends. The CDR3 loop is CASGTKPFSYEQYF. The DNA for the CDR3 is TGTGCCAGCGGTACAAAACCATTCTCCTACGAGCAGTACTTC.